This entry lists 32 T cell receptor beta chains sequenced from one sample in a study of T cells in localized non-small cell lung cancer. Libraries were prepared by immunoSEQ multiplex PCR; TCRdb keeps only in-frame clonotypes and omits some of them. Of tens of thousands of clones listed, around 90% are singletons. This sample comprised peripheral blood, obtained before any cancer treatment. The receptors stem from an older female donor with stage I lung adenocarcinoma.

This chain joins TRBV5-1 and TRBJ1-4, with 9 bases fitting TRBD1. Germline V gene lookup returns CDR1 SGHRS and CDR2 YFSETQ. V shed 6 bases and J 5 bases; nucleotides not matched to a gene: 8. CDR3 size: 15 residues. The CDR3 loop reads CASTSFGTGNEKLFF. CDR3 in DNA: TGCGCCAGCACCTCTTTCGGGACAGGGAATGAAAAACTGTTTTTT.

In DNA form, the CDR3 reads TGTGCCAGCGGGACAGGGGCCCACGAGCAGTACGTC. The encoded protein is CASGTGAHEQYV. The genes are TRBV28 and TRBJ2-7; 10 bases are shared with TRBD1. Germline lookup yields CDR1 MDHEN and CDR2 SYDVKM. The CDR3 covers 12 residues. The V gene end was trimmed by 8 bases and the J gene end by 5 bases; junction bases not matched to a gene: 3.

The V call is TRBV6-6, the J call TRBJ1-2; D unresolved. The CDR3 spans 13 residues. Looked up from germline, CDR1 is MNHNY and CDR2 is SVGAGI (reference sequence). V shed 5 bases and J shed 3 bases, with 10 bases lying between them. The DNA for the CDR3 is TGTGCCAGCAGTCAAGATGATGACTATGGCTACACCTTC. It codes for CASSQDDDYGYTF.

The chain joins TRBV19 to TRBJ1-2; D is unresolved. Germline V gene data show CDR1 as LNHDA and CDR2 as SQIVND (reference sequence). The CDR3 covers 14 residues. Trimming took off 3 bases at V and 1 base at J, with 9 bases between the two ends. As DNA, the CDR3 is TGTGCCAGTAGTATTCGGGCAGATAACTATGGCTACACCTTC. Amino acids: CASSIRADNYGYTF.

V is TRBV9 and J is TRBJ1-3; 8 nucleotides align to TRBD1. Unmatched junction bases numbered 12, after V lost 3 bases and J lost 1 base. CDR1 and CDR2 from the germline V gene are SGDLS and YYNGEE. The length of the CDR3 is 18 residues. CDR3 sequence reads: CASSDPDRGILSGNTIYF. CDR3 coding DNA: TGTGCCAGCAGCGACCCAGACAGGGGTATTTTGTCTGGAAACACCATATATTTT. Filled out from reference TRBV9 and TRBJ1-3, the complete variable domain reads DSGVTQTPKHLITATGQRVTLRCSPRSGDLSVYWYQQSLDQGLQFLIQYYNGEERAKGNILERFSAQQFPDLHSELNLSSLELGDSALYFCASSDPDRGILSGNTIYFGEGSWLTVV.

The chain is built from TRBV27 and TRBJ1-5, with D uncertain. Germline V gene lookup returns CDR1 MNHEY and CDR2 SMNVEV (reference sequence). V was pared by 2 bases and J by 2 bases, with 10 bases between. The CDR3 is made up of 15 amino acids. The CDR3 reads CASSLGGEGNQPQHF. CDR3 coding DNA: TGTGCCAGCAGTTTAGGTGGGGAGGGCAATCAGCCCCAGCATTTT.

The chain recombines TRBV9 with TRBJ2-1, with a weak D call TRBD2 (5 bases). The CDR3 loop spans 11 amino acids. Looked up from germline, CDR1 is SGDLS and CDR2 is YYNGEE. With 3 bases removed from V and 11 bases from J, the gap between germline ends came to 9 bases. In nucleotides, the CDR3 is TGTGCCAGCAGCGCCCAGCGGCAGCAGTTCTTC. It yields the protein CASSAQRQQFF. The full variable domain, completed using reference TRBV9 and TRBJ2-1, is DSGVTQTPKHLITATGQRVTLRCSPRSGDLSVYWYQQSLDQGLQFLIQYYNGEERAKGNILERFSAQQFPDLHSELNLSSLELGDSALYFCASSAQRQQFFGPGTRLTVL.

The V gene is TRBV6-1, the J gene TRBJ1-2; possibly TRBD1 for D (6 bases). The germline V gene has CDR1 MNHNS and CDR2 SASEGT. With 1 base removed from V and 1 base from J, the gap between germline ends came to 10 bases. The CDR3 length is 15 residues. The CDR3 loop reads CASSEVDSFNYGYTF. The DNA of the CDR3 is TGTGCCAGCAGTGAAGTGGACAGCTTTAACTATGGCTACACCTTC.

V and J are TRBV27 and TRBJ1-1; no reliable D call. V shed 5 bases and J shed 0 bases, with 7 bases lying between them. CDR1 and CDR2 (germline): MNHEY, SMNVEV (reference sequence). This CDR3 has 13 amino acids. The CDR3 sequence is CASSVQLNTEAFF. Here the CDR3 DNA reads TGTGCCAGCAGTGTACAGCTGAACACTGAAGCTTTCTTT.

The CDR3 bases are TGTGCCAGCAGTTACTCTACCGGGGGGAACGAGCAGTACTTC. This translates into CASSYSTGGNEQYF. The V call is TRBV6-5, the J call TRBJ2-7; 7 nucleotides align to TRBD2. This CDR3 comprises 14 residues. Trimming at V came to 0 bases and at J to 5 bases, leaving 4 bases not matched to a gene. Germline values: CDR1 MNHEY, CDR2 SVGAGI.

V is TRBV19 and J is TRBJ1-2; TRBD1 is a possible D gene (6 bases). V lost 8 bases and J lost 1, with 14 bases in between. This CDR3 region has 14 residues. CDR1 LNHDA and CDR2 SQIVND come from the germline V gene (reference sequence). The CDR3, as DNA: TGTGCCAGTCACAGGGCGGGGTTTAACTATGGCTACACCTTC. As protein: CASHRAGFNYGYTF. Complete variable domain (other parts from reference TRBV19 and TRBJ1-2): DGGITQSPKYLFRKEGQNVTLSCEQNLNHDAMYWYRQDPGQGLRLIYYSQIVNDFQKGDIAEGYSVSREKKESFPLTVTSAQKNPTAFYLCASHRAGFNYGYTFGSGTRLTVV.

The chain recombines TRBV2 with TRBJ1-2; D gene unclear. The V end lost 1 base, the J end lost 2 bases, and 5 bases lay between the germline ends. This CDR3 has 13 residues. The germline V gene has CDR1 SNHLY and CDR2 FYNNEI. DNA for the CDR3: TGTGCCAGCAGTGAAGAACGGAACTATGGCTACACCTTC. It codes for CASSEERNYGYTF.

The chain has TRBV4-1 and TRBJ1-2, with TRBD1 matching 9 bases. The germline CDR1 and CDR2 sequences are MGHRA and YSYEKL. This CDR3 has 16 residues. The V gene end was trimmed by 4 bases and the J gene end by 4 bases; junction bases not matched to a gene: 10. In DNA form, the CDR3 reads TGCGCCAGCAGCCTCGGGGGGACAGGGAATCCCTATGGCTACACCTTC. Translating it yields CASSLGGTGNPYGYTF.

The chain couples TRBV7-2 to TRBJ1-2, with D unclear. Per germline, CDR1 SGHTA and CDR2 FQGNSA. The CDR3 has 14 residues. The germline V and J ends were trimmed by 1 base and 4 bases, with 10 bases remaining between them. The CDR3 reads CASSLERESYGYTF. CDR3 nucleotide sequence: TGTGCCAGCAGCTTAGAAAGGGAATCCTATGGCTACACCTTC.

V gene TRBV5-1 combines with J gene TRBJ1-1, with a tentative D call TRBD1 (5 bases). V lost 4 bases and J lost 2, with 15 bases in between. This CDR3 comprises 15 residues. CDR1 is SGHRS and CDR2 is YFSETQ in the germline V gene. CDR3 residues: CASSPTGTFNTEAFF. CDR3 bases: TGCGCCAGCAGCCCTACTGGGACCTTTAACACTGAAGCTTTCTTT.

The rearrangement uses TRBV7-9 and TRBJ2-5, with D possibly being TRBD1 or TRBD2 (5 bases each). The CDR3 length is 19 residues. CDR1 is SEHNR and CDR2 is FQNEAQ in the germline V gene (reference sequence). Deletions cut 3 bases from V and 1 base from J, with 24 bases between. The CDR3 DNA is TGTGCCAGCAGCTTTTATACGGGACGAACTAATAGTATCCAAGAGACCCAGTACTTC. Its protein product is CASSFYTGRTNSIQETQYF.

The rearrangement uses TRBV16 and TRBJ1-2; perhaps TRBD1 as D (5 bases). Germline V gives CDR1 KGHSY, CDR2 FQNENV. This CDR3 comprises 15 residues. Trimming left V 1 base short and J 8 bases short, with 17 bases between. The CDR3 loop reads CASSQLSGRSRGYTF. The CDR3 nucleotides are TGTGCCAGCAGCCAATTATCAGGGCGCAGCAGGGGCTACACCTTC.

This chain joins TRBV2 and TRBJ2-7, with no clear D. The V and J ends lost 10 bases and 7 bases respectively, with 17 bases between them. This CDR3 has 12 amino acids. Germline V gene sequence: CDR1 SNHLY, CDR2 FYNNEI. The CDR3 nucleotides are TGTGCCACCCTTAAGGTGACGGAAGAGCAGTACGTC. Amino acids: CATLKVTEEQYV.

This clone was seen only once. V usage is TRBV28 and J usage is TRBJ2-1; 10 nucleotides match TRBD1. The CDR3 length is 14 residues. The ends lost 5 bases at V and 9 bases at J; junction bases unmatched: 7. From germline, CDR1 is MDHEN and CDR2 SYDVKM. CDR3 in amino acids: CASSPGTGVGEQFF. The DNA of the CDR3 is TGTGCCAGCAGTCCCGGGACAGGGGTTGGTGAGCAGTTCTTC.

The V call is TRBV4-1, the J call TRBJ2-1; 12 bases fit TRBD2. The germline gives CDR1 MGHRA, CDR2 YSYEKL. This CDR3 spans 16 amino acids. J gave up 8 bases and V 4 bases, and 9 bases lay outside the gene matches. Here the CDR3 reads CASSRGMLAGGYEQFF. The CDR3 DNA sequence: TGCGCCAGCAGCCGAGGAATGCTAGCGGGGGGGTATGAGCAGTTCTTC.

The V call is TRBV5-1, the J call TRBJ1-3; D is undetermined. Germline V gene data show CDR1 as SGHRS and CDR2 as YFSETQ. The CDR3 has 15 amino acids. Trimming pared 0 bases from V and 4 bases from J, leaving 11 bases between. CDR3 nucleotide sequence: TGCGCCAGCAGCTTGGAGGCCCCCGGAGGAAACACCATATATTTT. Translating gives CASSLEAPGGNTIYF.

The J gene is TRBJ2-3, the V gene TRBV6-6; D unclear. This CDR3 comprises 12 residues. Germline V gives CDR1 MNHNY, CDR2 SVGAGI (reference sequence). Trimming shortened V by 7 bases and J by 5 bases, and 10 bases separated the two germline ends. The CDR3 region is CASTLLGDTQYF. CDR3 nucleotides: TGTGCCAGCACCTTGTTAGGAGATACGCAGTATTTT.

This clone came up once. The rearrangement joins TRBV19 to TRBJ1-5; no definite D call. The V gene lost 1 base and the J gene lost 3 bases, with 13 bases spanning the gap. Germline V lookup: CDR1 LNHDA, CDR2 SQIVND (reference sequence). The CDR3 covers 16 residues. The CDR3, as DNA: TGTGCCAGTAGTATAGCGTCGTGGGGAAACAATCAGCCCCAGCATTTT. Its protein is CASSIASWGNNQPQHF.

This clone came up a few times. The chain recombines TRBV4-2 with TRBJ2-5; D is possibly TRBD1 or TRBD2 (5 bases each). CDR1 is LGHNA and CDR2 is YNFKEQ in the germline V gene. The CDR3 length is 16 residues. V was shortened by 5 bases and J by 3 bases, with 19 bases between the two germline ends. This CDR3 reads CASSWGLGVREETQYF. The CDR3 DNA is TGTGCCAGCAGCTGGGGCCTGGGGGTCAGGGAAGAGACCCAGTACTTC.

This sequence joins TRBV5-4 and TRBJ1-2; 12 nucleotides agree with TRBD1. Germline loops: CDR1 SGHNT, CDR2 YYREEE (reference sequence). The CDR3 spans 16 residues. The trim removed 5 bases at V and 8 bases at J, leaving 13 bases unmatched. The CDR3 sequence: CASSSALGQGAGGYTF. The CDR3 nucleotides read TGTGCCAGCAGTTCAGCCTTGGGACAGGGGGCGGGCGGCTACACCTTC.

This chain connects TRBV7-9 to TRBJ2-2; D is unresolved. V lost 2 bases and J lost 4, with 8 bases in between. CDR1 is SEHNR and CDR2 is FQNEAQ in the germline V gene (reference sequence). CDR3 size: 14 residues. CDR3 residues: CASSLSPGTGELFF. Here the CDR3 DNA reads TGTGCCAGCAGCTTAAGTCCGGGCACCGGGGAGCTGTTTTTT.

This chain connects TRBV7-2 to TRBJ1-1, with D possibly being TRBD1 (5 bases). V lost 5 bases to trimming and J lost 1 base, with 14 bases between them. The CDR3 spans 15 residues. CDR1 is SGHTA and CDR2 is FQGNSA in the germline V gene. This CDR3 is CASSNMGGGNTEAFF. The CDR3 nucleotides read TGTGCCAGCAGCAATATGGGGGGAGGGAACACTGAAGCTTTCTTT.

The V and J genes are TRBV6-5 and TRBJ1-1; D gene uncertain. Trimming shortened V by 8 bases and J by 1 base, and 14 bases separated the two germline ends. This CDR3 comprises 14 residues. Germline V lookup: CDR1 MNHEY, CDR2 SVGAGI. The CDR3 loop is CASSSGGQNTEAFF. CDR3 in DNA: TGTGCCAGCTCCTCGGGAGGCCAGAACACTGAAGCTTTCTTT.

The chain employs TRBV25-1 and TRBJ2-3, with TRBD2 matching 8 bases. V lost 2 bases, J lost 2 bases, and 3 bases stayed unmatched. The CDR3 runs to 15 residues. Looked up from germline, CDR1 is MGHDK and CDR2 is SYGVNS. CDR3 protein: CASSERGGFTDTQYF. CDR3 DNA: TGTGCCAGCAGTGAACGGGGGGGGTTCACAGATACGCAGTATTTT.

The chain employs TRBV28 and TRBJ2-1; D gene unclear. The V end was cut by 3 bases, the J end by 0 bases, with 12 bases between. This CDR3 region has 16 residues. CDR1 and CDR2 (germline): MDHEN, SYDVKM. In DNA form, the CDR3 reads TGTGCCAGCAGTTTCGCTGTTTGGAGCTCCTACAATGAGCAGTTCTTC. Residues: CASSFAVWSSYNEQFF.

This clone was recorded once. J is TRBJ1-1 and V is TRBV18, with 7 bases aligning to TRBD1. The V gene's germline CDR1 is KGHSH and CDR2 LQKENI. The CDR3 runs to 15 residues. V shed 5 bases and J 4 bases; nucleotides not matched to a gene: 10. The CDR3 loop reads CASSNQGGGSTEAFF. The CDR3 nucleotides are TGTGCCAGCTCAAACCAGGGGGGAGGGTCCACTGAAGCTTTCTTT. Together with reference TRBV18 and TRBJ1-1, the CDR3 gives the full variable domain: NAGVMQNPRHLVRRRGQEARLRCSPMKGHSHVYWYRQLPEEGLKFMVYLQKENIIDESGMPKERFSAEFPKEGPSILRIQQVVRGDSAAYFCASSNQGGGSTEAFFGQGTRLTVV.

The gene calls are TRBV6-5 and TRBJ1-6, with TRBD1 as a possible D gene (5 bases). The V end was cut by 6 bases, the J end by 2 bases, with 11 bases between. Per the germline V gene, CDR1 is MNHEY and CDR2 is SVGAGI. The CDR3 extends over 15 amino acids. CDR3 coding DNA: TGTGCCAGCAGACGTCGGGGGACCTATAATTCACCCCTCCACTTT. This translates into CASRRRGTYNSPLHF.